This entry describes one T cell receptor (beta chain). Libraries were prepared by immunoSEQ multiplex PCR; TCRdb keeps only in-frame clonotypes and omits some of them. Of around 96,000 clones listed, approximately 95% are singletons. Germline V gene sequence: CDR1 MNHEY, CDR2 SVGEGT. Trimming took 7 bases from V and 5 from J, leaving 14 bases between them. The CDR3 is made up of 13 amino acids. This record comes from a study of control samples from healthy donors and cancer patients. The sequence derives from a man between 18 and 29 years old in good health. The V call is TRBV6-2 or TRBV6-3, the J call TRBJ2-5; D is uncertain. Sequenced: blood. The CDR3, as DNA: TGTGCCAGCACCCCTAATTCAGTGGAGACCCAGTACTTC. Encoded protein: CASTPNSVETQYF.